Listed below are T cell receptor beta chains from one sample, sequenced in a study of T cell responses to AZD1222 COVID-19 vaccine. The table came from immunoSEQ multiplex PCR; TCRdb's copy has only in-frame clones and leaves some out. This table holds about 140,000 clones, approximately 90% found once. This specimen was peripheral blood, taken 28 days after the second AZD1222 dose. The receptors shown here come from an adult who received the AZD1222 COVID-19 vaccine. Both conserved end residues are part of each CDR3. The D gene is left open where the match is weak. The size of a clone is reported for some rows only, either as once, few or many, or as a class for expanded clones.

14	TRBV6-4	TRBJ2-1	.	.	TGTGCCAGCAGTGAGGTTGGAATTGGGGGTGAGCAGTTCTTC	CASSEVGIGGEQFF
15	TRBV27	TRBJ2-5	.	.	TGTGCCAGCAGGCGCTGGGCCGAGGCGGGGGAGACCCAGTACTTC	CASRRWAEAGETQYF
13	TRBV5-6	TRBJ1-3	.	.	TGTGCCAGCAACGGGGGAGCTGGAAACACCATATATTTT	CASNGGAGNTIYF
17	TRBV4-3	TRBJ2-2	TRBD2	.	TGCGCCAGCAGCCAACCTCGACTAGCGGGAGATACCGGGGAGCTGTTTTTT	CASSQPRLAGDTGELFF
17	TRBV7-2	TRBJ2-2	TRBD1	.	TGTGCCAGCAGCTTACGGGACAGGGCTTGGAACACCGGGGAGCTGTTTTTT	CASSLRDRAWNTGELFF
15	TRBV4-1	TRBJ2-1	TRBD2	once	TGCGCCAGCAGCCAAGCGGGGGGGGCTTACAATGAGCAGTTCTTC	CASSQAGGAYNEQFF
16	TRBV7-3	TRBJ2-7	.	.	TGTGCCAGCAGCTTATATGTGACTAGTCTAATCTACGAGCAGTACTTC	CASSLYVTSLIYEQYF
16	TRBV15	TRBJ1-5	.	.	TGTGCCACCAGCAGACCTACAGGGACTAGCAATCAGCCCCAGCATTTT	CATSRPTGTSNQPQHF
14	TRBV11-2	TRBJ2-1	.	.	TGTGCCAGCAGCTTAGTTTCCGGAGACAATGAGCAGTTCTTC	CASSLVSGDNEQFF
14	TRBV5-1	TRBJ1-2	.	.	TGCGCCAGCAGCGCGACCGGGCCCGGTGGAGGCTACACCTTC	CASSATGPGGGYTF
17	TRBV9	TRBJ2-7	TRBD1	.	TGTGCCAGCAGCGTAAGCTCCGGGACAGTGGAATCCTACGAGCAGTACTTC	CASSVSSGTVESYEQYF
14	TRBV21-1	TRBJ1-6	.	.	TGTGCCAGCAGCAAAGTCACAGACAATTCACCCCTCCACTTT	CASSKVTDNSPLHF
15	TRBV2	TRBJ2-4	.	.	TGTGCCAGTGGATTCCGGGACTCAGTGGGAAACATTCAGTACTTC	CASGFRDSVGNIQYF
12	TRBV10-3	TRBJ2-1	.	.	TGTGCCATCAGTGAGTCGGGGGAGGAGCAGTTCTTC	CAISESGEEQFF
17	TRBV7-8	TRBJ2-3	TRBD2	.	TGTGCCAGCAGCCCTAGTTATGCGGGGGAAAACGATAATACGCAGTATTTT	CASSPSYAGENDNTQYF
16	TRBV4-1	TRBJ2-1	TRBD2	.	TGCGCCAGCAGCCATGAACTAGCGGGAGAGGGCGATGAGCAGTTCTTC	CASSHELAGEGDEQFF
15	TRBV7-2	TRBJ1-3	.	.	TGTGCCAGCAGCTTTTCGTCGGGGGGATTAAACACCATATATTTT	CASSFSSGGLNTIYF
15	TRBV4-3	TRBJ1-4	.	.	TGCGCCAGCAGCCCATTACAGGGAACTAATGAAAAACTGTTTTTT	CASSPLQGTNEKLFF
13	TRBV6-2/TRBV6-3	TRBJ2-5	.	.	TGTGCCAGCAGTTTTCAAGATCGAGAGACCCAGTACTTC	CASSFQDRETQYF
14	TRBV7-2	TRBJ2-1	TRBD2	few	TGTGCCAGCAGCAAACGGACTAGCGATGGTGAGCAGTTCTTC	CASSKRTSDGEQFF
13	TRBV18	TRBJ1-2	.	.	TGTGCCAGCTCACCACCTGTGAGGTATGGCTACACCTTC	CASSPPVRYGYTF
18	TRBV29-1	TRBJ2-2	.	.	TGCAGCGTTGAAGATTGGGGAGGACCAGAACGCCCCACCGGGGAGCTGTTTTTT	CSVEDWGGPERPTGELFF
17	TRBV5-6	TRBJ1-1	.	.	TGTGCCAGCAGACCGGCGGGGGGCGCAAATCTGAACACTGAAGCTTTCTTT	CASRPAGGANLNTEAFF
14	TRBV7-8	TRBJ1-1	.	.	TGTGCCAGCAGCTTTCCAGGGGTTTGGACTGAAGCTTTCTTT	CASSFPGVWTEAFF
14	TRBV29-1	TRBJ2-7	TRBD1	.	TGCAGCGTGGGGGGACAGGGTAGTTACTACGAGCAGTACTTC	CSVGGQGSYYEQYF
17	TRBV15	TRBJ2-3	TRBD2	.	TGTGCCACCAGGGTTGGATCCGCGGGAGGAAGGGTAGATACGCAGTATTTT	CATRVGSAGGRVDTQYF
17	TRBV11-2	TRBJ2-3	TRBD2	.	TGTGCCAGCAGCCCCCGTGGGACTAGCGGGAGCACAGATACGCAGTATTTT	CASSPRGTSGSTDTQYF
14	TRBV19	TRBJ1-6	TRBD1	.	TGTGCCAGTAGTCGGGGGGACAGGGACTCACCCCTCCACTTT	CASSRGDRDSPLHF
16	TRBV27	TRBJ2-5	.	.	TGTGCCAGCAGTTTATCGATCAGCTGGGTCAAAGAGACCCAGTACTTC	CASSLSISWVKETQYF
15	TRBV7-8	TRBJ2-7	.	.	TGTGCCAGCAGCTTCCACAGGTTGGGCCCCTACGAGCAGTACTTC	CASSFHRLGPYEQYF
16	TRBV7-9	TRBJ2-7	.	.	TGTGCCAGCAGTTCAACCGGGACGGGGATTTCCTACGAGCAGTACTTC	CASSSTGTGISYEQYF
13	TRBV12-3/TRBV12-4	TRBJ1-1	.	.	TGTGCCAGCAGATTATTGGGGGACACTGAAGCTTTCTTT	CASRLLGDTEAFF
14	TRBV7-3	TRBJ1-1	.	once	TGTGCCAGCAGCTTAACGGCCCAGGGCCCAGAAGCTTTCTTT	CASSLTAQGPEAFF
15	TRBV3-1/TRBV3-2	TRBJ2-2	.	.	TGTGCCAGCAGCCAATTTCGGACAGCCACCGGGGAGCTGTTTTTT	CASSQFRTATGELFF
15	TRBV7-6	TRBJ2-1	.	.	TGTGCCAGCAGCCCTTGGGGGAGCCTGCCCAATGAGCAGTTCTTC	CASSPWGSLPNEQFF
15	TRBV6-5	TRBJ2-5	.	.	TGTGCCAGCGTCCGTGGACTTTTCGACCAAGAGACCCAGTACTTC	CASVRGLFDQETQYF
12	TRBV3-1/TRBV3-2	TRBJ1-1	.	.	TGTGCCAGCAGCTCAGGGTATCCCGAAGCTTTCTTT	CASSSGYPEAFF
10	TRBV10-3	TRBJ1-2	.	.	TGTGCCACCCTAGACAGTAGCTACACCTTC	CATLDSSYTF
11	TRBV7-9	TRBJ1-1	TRBD1	.	TGTGCCAGCAGGACAGGGATTGAAGCTTTCTTT	CASRTGIEAFF
14	TRBV18	TRBJ1-1	TRBD1	.	TGTGCCAGCTCACAGTCGCCGGGACAGGGGATAGCTTTCTTT	CASSQSPGQGIAFF
14	TRBV18	TRBJ1-4	TRBD1	once	TGTGCCAGCTCACAGGACAGGGGCGACGAAAAACTGTTTTTT	CASSQDRGDEKLFF
15	TRBV7-2	TRBJ1-5	.	.	TGTGCCAGCAGCTTACGGGGGGGTGGCAATCAGCCCCAGCATTTT	CASSLRGGGNQPQHF
16	TRBV4-1	TRBJ2-7	TRBD1	.	TGCGCCAGCAGCCGAAGTTGGGGGACAGAGGTCTACGAGCAGTACTTC	CASSRSWGTEVYEQYF
18	TRBV25-1	TRBJ2-3	.	.	TGTGCCAGCATCCTCAGGGGACAAGCACTTCGAAGCACAGATACGCAGTATTTT	CASILRGQALRSTDTQYF
14	TRBV7-2	TRBJ2-5	.	.	TGTGCCAGCAGCTCTGTGACAGGTCGAAAGACCCAGTACTTC	CASSSVTGRKTQYF
14	TRBV4-1	TRBJ2-1	.	.	TGCGCCAGCAGCCAAGTGCCCAGGGACCATGAGCAGTTCTTC	CASSQVPRDHEQFF
14	TRBV6-2/TRBV6-3	TRBJ2-3	.	.	TGTGCCAGCAGTACCTCCTGGGCGGCAGATACGCAGTATTTT	CASSTSWAADTQYF
12	TRBV6-1	TRBJ1-1	.	.	TGTGCCAGCAGTCACTCCTCCACTGAAGCTTTCTTT	CASSHSSTEAFF
15	TRBV5-6	TRBJ2-7	TRBD1	.	TGTGCCAGCAGCCCAGGAGACAGGGACCCCTACGAGCAGTACTTC	CASSPGDRDPYEQYF
15	TRBV9	TRBJ1-1	.	.	TGTGCCAGCAGCTCCAGTGGAGGGGTGGGTACTGAAGCTTTCTTT	CASSSSGGVGTEAFF
14	TRBV6-2/TRBV6-3	TRBJ1-6	TRBD1	.	TGTGCCAGCAGTCTAGGACAGGGGGCCACACCCCTCCACTTT	CASSLGQGATPLHF
15	TRBV5-1	TRBJ2-4	.	.	TGCGCCAGCAGCTTGGCCGTGGCCAGGGGGGACATTCAGTACTTC	CASSLAVARGDIQYF
12	TRBV4-1	TRBJ1-1	.	once	TGCGCCAGCAGCCTCGGAAGGACTGAAGCTTTCTTT	CASSLGRTEAFF
14	TRBV6-5	TRBJ2-2	.	.	TGTGCCAGCAGATCCGGGACCCTCACCGGGGAGCTGTTTTTT	CASRSGTLTGELFF
12	TRBV28	TRBJ2-7	TRBD2	.	TGTGCCAGCACCTCAAGCGGGATCGAGCAGTACTTC	CASTSSGIEQYF
16	TRBV4-2	TRBJ2-7	TRBD1	once	TGTGCCAGCAGCCAAGAGGCCGGGACAGGGGGCTACGAGCAGTACTTC	CASSQEAGTGGYEQYF
11	TRBV29-1	TRBJ2-3	.	.	TGCAGCGTTGGGGCCGGAGATACGCAGTATTTT	CSVGAGDTQYF